A selection of T cell receptor beta chains follows, all from one sample in a study of T-cell memory formation after mild COVID-19. In TCRdb, the 5' RACE reads were re-called with MiXCR into one record per CDR3 protein. The sample yields about half a million distinct CDR3 sequences, about 18% seen once. Material: PBMCs or a T cell subset sorted from them (not recorded which). The receptors come from an adult woman who had mild COVID-19 (a few samples of this study predate the infection). Cell type and time point are not known. Both conserved end residues are trimmed from each CDR3. Fields, in order: clone size, V gene, CDR3 protein. Clone size, where shown, is once, few, many, or a class for clones that have expanded.

>.|TRBV29-1
SVKDGMNTEAF
>few|TRBV7-3
ASSFDWKDPLH
>.|TRBV27
ASTSWSEVNTGELF
>few|TRBV9
ASEGVGYGYT
>few|TRBV19
ASSRPPPTSGRPSSYNEQF
>.|TRBV5-6
ASSRPPGATNEKLF
>.|TRBV12-3/TRBV12-4
ASSLAGASAGELF
>.|TRBV7-9
ASSFWDRLYGYT
>.|TRBV18
ASSPGTGGPYEQY
>.|TRBV7-9
ASSLRDRVYNEQF
>.|TRBV12-3/TRBV12-4
ASSFYGSGQPQH
>.|TRBV19
ASSNVGGSSYNEQF
>.|TRBV2
ASSVGQGVHYGYT
>once|TRBV30
AGVQSGNTIY
>.|TRBV7-9
ASSPSGREYNEQF
>.|TRBV9
ASSHRDGSYEQY
>.|TRBV20-1
SAPRDRQNTEAF
>.|TRBV7-2
ASSSSPHLSTGELF
>.|TRBV4-2
ASSRCKWGENYEQY
>.|TRBV29-1
STQLGGRGRDTQY
>.|TRBV6-6
ASSYSVNTKQDLVQPQH
>.|TRBV7-8
ASSSTHQETQY
>few|TRBV29-1
SVEGQTNTEAF
>many|TRBV5-1
ASSLTGTIPNEQF
>.|TRBV4-2
ASSPVTGRDDTEAF
>.|TRBV6-2/TRBV6-3
ASKMFSTDTQY
>.|TRBV20-1
SARERTLNTEAF
>few|TRBV4-1
ASSPGTGVGNTIY
>.|TRBV5-8
ASSSGTGGPAKNIQY
>.|TRBV3-1
ASSQASRRNTEAF
>few|TRBV7-2
ASSFVAGGSYGTDTQY
>.|TRBV5-5
ASSLLEGGGYT
>few|TRBV7-3
ASSSPGTSVDTQY
>few|TRBV5-1
ASSSIGTGGADTQY
>.|TRBV7-6
ASSLNLAGPSRVNEQF
>.|TRBV24-1
ATSDLRSRGETQY
>.|TRBV13
ASSLRGGSIYEQY
>few|TRBV7-6
ASSSNTGQSYEQY
>few|TRBV7-9
ASSLGDRAGANVLT
>.|TRBV20-1
SARDLRVQEKLF
>.|TRBV12-3/TRBV12-4
ASSRGGGLSSYEQY
>many|TRBV25-1
ASNEGNEQF
>few|TRBV6-1
ASSEPSGGSWYQETQY
>.|TRBV11-3
ASSSRLAGVVEQF
>.|TRBV29-1
SGRLATGGETQY
>many|TRBV7-9
ASSSPTQNTEAF
>.|TRBV20-1
SASQGGLASNTQY
>many|TRBV30
AWRGQQETQY
>few|TRBV20-1
SAEGLHGYT
>few|TRBV20-1
SALTTGTGYRAF
>.|TRBV6-5
ASSGSVESSYNEQF
>.|TRBV11-1
ASSDPVGSPYEQY
>.|TRBV13
ASSLRGSRYEQY
>.|TRBV24-1
ATASSGAGQKFYNEQF
>few|TRBV9
ASSVGPAVNDNEQF
>many|TRBV18
ASSPTRTGQGTYEQY